The table lists the clone carrying this TCR beta chain with many counts. Unique molecular identifiers were incorporated during preparation of the TCRbeta library. TCRdb ran MiXCR on the PCR reads and lists one entry per CDR3 protein. The profile covers about 580,000 distinct CDR3 sequences, with 23% appearing a single time and 13% to 15% taken by the ten largest. CDR3 size: 15 residues. Trimming left V 0 bases short and J 5 bases short, with 11 bases between. CDR1 is LNHNV, CDR2 YYDKDF, per germline (reference sequence). This specimen belongs to a study of T-cell reconstitution after alpha-beta-depleted transplantation in children.

This chain links TRBV15 with TRBJ1-3; D gene uncertain. The material was PBMCs, mostly from graft donor cells, obtained 360 days after TCRalphabeta/CD19-depleted stem cell transplant. The receptor's source is a boy less than two years old who had a stem cell transplant for acute myeloid leukemia, so the T cells may come from the graft donor. The CDR3 loop reads CATSRDEPTRNTIYF. The CDR3 DNA reads TGTGCCACCAGCAGAGATGAACCCACTCGAAACACCATATATTTT.